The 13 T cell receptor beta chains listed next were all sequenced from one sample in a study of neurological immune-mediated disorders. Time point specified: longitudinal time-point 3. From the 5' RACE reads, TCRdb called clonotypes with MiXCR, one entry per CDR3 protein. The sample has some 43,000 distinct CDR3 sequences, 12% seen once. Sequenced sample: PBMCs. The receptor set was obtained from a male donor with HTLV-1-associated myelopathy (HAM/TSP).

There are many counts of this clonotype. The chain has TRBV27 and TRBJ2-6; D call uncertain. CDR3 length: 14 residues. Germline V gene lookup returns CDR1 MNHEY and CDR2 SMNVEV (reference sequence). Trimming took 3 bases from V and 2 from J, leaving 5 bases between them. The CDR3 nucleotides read TGTGCCAGCAGTTTCCGGGCTGGGGCCAACGTCCTGACTTTC. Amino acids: CASSFRAGANVLTF.

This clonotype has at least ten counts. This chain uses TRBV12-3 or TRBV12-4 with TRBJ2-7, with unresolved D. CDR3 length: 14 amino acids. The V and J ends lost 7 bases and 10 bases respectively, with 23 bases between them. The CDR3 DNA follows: TGTGCCAGCACTCCCAGTGGACCTCAAGGTCCCCAGTACTTC. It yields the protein CASTPSGPQGPQYF.

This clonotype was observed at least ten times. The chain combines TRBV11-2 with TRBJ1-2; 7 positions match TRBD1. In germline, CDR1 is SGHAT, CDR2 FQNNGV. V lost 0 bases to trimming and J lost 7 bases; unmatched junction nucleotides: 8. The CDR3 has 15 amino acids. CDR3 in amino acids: CASSLDSRQGGGYTF. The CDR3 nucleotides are TGTGCCAGCAGCTTAGATTCCCGACAGGGAGGTGGCTACACCTTC.

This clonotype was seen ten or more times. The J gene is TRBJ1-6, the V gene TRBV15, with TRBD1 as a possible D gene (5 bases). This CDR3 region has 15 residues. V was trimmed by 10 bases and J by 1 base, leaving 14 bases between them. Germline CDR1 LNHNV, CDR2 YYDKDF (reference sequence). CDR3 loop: CAIRSGGSYNSPLHF. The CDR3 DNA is TGTGCCATCAGGAGTGGGGGTTCCTATAATTCACCCCTCCACTTT.

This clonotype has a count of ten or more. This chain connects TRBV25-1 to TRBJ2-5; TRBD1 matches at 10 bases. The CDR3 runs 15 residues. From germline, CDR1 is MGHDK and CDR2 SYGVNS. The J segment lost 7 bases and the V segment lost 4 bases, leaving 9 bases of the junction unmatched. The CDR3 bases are TGTGCCAGCAGTGGCCCGACAGGGGGCGGTGGGACCCAGTACTTC. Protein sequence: CASSGPTGGGGTQYF.

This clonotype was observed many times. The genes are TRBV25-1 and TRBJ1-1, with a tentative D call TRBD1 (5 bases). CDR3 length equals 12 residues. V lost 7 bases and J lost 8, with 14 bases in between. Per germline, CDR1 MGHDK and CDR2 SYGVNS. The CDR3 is CASKGGAFEAFF. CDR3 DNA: TGTGCCAGCAAAGGAGGGGCCTTCGAAGCTTTCTTT.

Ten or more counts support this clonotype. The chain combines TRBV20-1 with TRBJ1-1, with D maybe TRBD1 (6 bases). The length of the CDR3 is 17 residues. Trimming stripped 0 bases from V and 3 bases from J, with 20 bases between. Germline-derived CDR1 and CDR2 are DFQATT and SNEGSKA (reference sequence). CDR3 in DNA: TGCAGTGCTAGAGATAGGGGGGCTATAAGGATGGACACTGAAGCTTTCTTT. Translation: CSARDRGAIRMDTEAFF.

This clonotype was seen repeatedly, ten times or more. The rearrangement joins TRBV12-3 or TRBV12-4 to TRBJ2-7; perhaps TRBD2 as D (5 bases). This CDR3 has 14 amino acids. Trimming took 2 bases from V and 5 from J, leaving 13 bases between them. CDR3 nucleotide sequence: TGTGCCAGCAGTTTACAGTCCGGGGTAGACGAGCAGTACTTC. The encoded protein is CASSLQSGVDEQYF.

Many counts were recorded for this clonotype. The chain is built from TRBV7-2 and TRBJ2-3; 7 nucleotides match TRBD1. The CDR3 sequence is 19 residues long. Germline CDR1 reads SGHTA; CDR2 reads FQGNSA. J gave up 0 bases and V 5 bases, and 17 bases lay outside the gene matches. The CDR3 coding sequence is TGTGCCAGCAGCCCCGGTGTGAACAGAAGGGGGCTAAGCACAGATACGCAGTATTTT. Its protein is CASSPGVNRRGLSTDTQYF.

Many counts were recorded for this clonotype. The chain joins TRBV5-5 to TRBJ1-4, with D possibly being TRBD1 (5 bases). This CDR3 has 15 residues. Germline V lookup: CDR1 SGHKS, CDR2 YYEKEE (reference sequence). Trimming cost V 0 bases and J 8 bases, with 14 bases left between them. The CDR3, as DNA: TGTGCCAGCAGCTTGGTTCCAGGGACGGACGAAAAACTGTTTTTT. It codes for CASSLVPGTDEKLFF.

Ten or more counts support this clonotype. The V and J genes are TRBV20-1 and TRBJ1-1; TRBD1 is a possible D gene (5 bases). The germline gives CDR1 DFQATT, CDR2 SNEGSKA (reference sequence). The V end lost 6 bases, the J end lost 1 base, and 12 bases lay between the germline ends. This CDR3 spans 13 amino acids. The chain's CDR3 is CSAPAGSNTEAFF. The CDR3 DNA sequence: TGCAGTGCCCCGGCAGGGTCGAACACTGAAGCTTTCTTT.

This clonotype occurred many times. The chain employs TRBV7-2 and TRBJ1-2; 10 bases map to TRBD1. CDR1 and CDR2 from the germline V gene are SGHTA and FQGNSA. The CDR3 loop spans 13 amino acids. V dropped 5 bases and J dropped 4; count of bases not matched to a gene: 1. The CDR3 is CASSRQGAYGYTF. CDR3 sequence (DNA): TGTGCCAGCAGCCGACAGGGGGCCTATGGCTACACCTTC. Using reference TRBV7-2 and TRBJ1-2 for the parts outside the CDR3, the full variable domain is GAGVSQSPSNKVTEKGKDVELRCDPISGHTALYWYRQSLGQGLEFLIYFQGNSAPDKSGLPSDRFSAERTGGSVSTLTIQRTQQEDSAVYLCASSRQGAYGYTFGSGTRLTVV.

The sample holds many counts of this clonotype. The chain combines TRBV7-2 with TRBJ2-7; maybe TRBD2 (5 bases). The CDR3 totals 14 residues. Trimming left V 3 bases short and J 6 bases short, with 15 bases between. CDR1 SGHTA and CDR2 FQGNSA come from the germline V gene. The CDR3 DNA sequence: TGTGCCAGCAGCTTCGATCCAGGTGCGGGCGAGCAGTACTTC. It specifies CASSFDPGAGEQYF. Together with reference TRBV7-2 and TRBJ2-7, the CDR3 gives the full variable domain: GAGVSQSPSNKVTEKGKDVELRCDPISGHTALYWYRQSLGQGLEFLIYFQGNSAPDKSGLPSDRFSAERTGGSVSTLTIQRTQQEDSAVYLCASSFDPGAGEQYFGPGTRLTVT.